A single sample is the source of the 6 T cell receptor beta chains below, sequenced in a study of T cell responses to AZD1222 COVID-19 vaccine. The protocol was immunoSEQ multiplex PCR, while the TCRdb copy is restricted to in-frame clones and leaves out a portion. The data show approximately 100,000 clones, with roughly 90% seen just once and approximately 5.4% held by the top ten. This specimen consisted of peripheral blood, obtained on day 0 of AZD1222 vaccination. All receptors derive from an adult in good health.

The chain combines TRBV10-1 with TRBJ2-3; 7 nucleotides agree with TRBD1. CDR1 is WNHNN, CDR2 SYGVQD, per germline (reference sequence). The CDR3 has 16 amino acids. V shed 0 bases, J shed 4 bases, and the junction held 7 bases outside the gene matches. The CDR3 sequence: CASSESGGRAPDTQYF. As DNA, the CDR3 is TGCGCCAGCAGTGAGTCAGGGGGCAGGGCCCCAGATACGCAGTATTTT.

The chain uses TRBV2 and TRBJ1-2; TRBD1 agrees at 9 bases. J lost 8 bases, V lost 6 bases, and 10 bases had no gene match. The germline CDR1 and CDR2 sequences are SNHLY and FYNNEI. The CDR3 totals 14 residues. The CDR3 loop is CASRAGTGLRGYTF. In nucleotides, the CDR3 is TGTGCCAGCAGGGCCGGGACAGGGTTACGGGGCTACACCTTC.

V gene TRBV29-1 combines with J gene TRBJ1-1; D unresolved. Germline CDR1 reads SQVTM; CDR2 reads ANQGSEA. The CDR3 runs to 13 residues. The CDR3 reads CTTLYLGNTEAFF. For the CDR3, the DNA is TGCACCACGTTGTATTTGGGGAACACTGAAGCTTTCTTT.

The rearrangement joins TRBV18 to TRBJ2-7, with 12 bases that match TRBD2. V dropped 2 bases and J dropped 0; count of bases not matched to a gene: 2. Per germline, CDR1 KGHSH and CDR2 LQKENI. The CDR3 spans 16 residues. CDR3 loop: CASSPTTSGSSYEQYF. CDR3 nucleotides: TGTGCCAGCTCACCAACGACTAGCGGGAGCTCCTACGAGCAGTACTTC.

J is TRBJ1-3 and V is TRBV6-5; D is possibly TRBD1 (5 bases). V was clipped by 4 bases and J by 0 bases, with 13 bases between them. Germline V gene data show CDR1 as MNHEY and CDR2 as SVGAGI. The length of the CDR3 is 16 residues. The DNA for the CDR3 is TGTGCCAGCAGTTGGAACAGGCGAAGCTCTGGAAACACCATATATTTT. The encoded protein is CASSWNRRSSGNTIYF.

J is TRBJ1-2 and V is TRBV19; the D is unclear. V was clipped by 3 bases and J by 4 bases, with 12 bases between them. The V gene's germline CDR1 is LNHDA and CDR2 SQIVND (reference sequence). The CDR3 is made up of 14 amino acids. CDR3 protein: CASSIDPRGYGYTF. In DNA form, the CDR3 reads TGTGCCAGTAGTATTGACCCCCGGGGCTATGGCTACACCTTC.